These 23 T cell receptor beta chains originate from one sample sequenced in a study of shared clonotypes between healthy human individuals. Libraries were prepared by immunoSEQ multiplex PCR; TCRdb keeps only in-frame clonotypes and omits some of them. Of under 2,500,000 clones listed, almost 96% are singletons. What was sequenced was naive CD4+ T cells sorted from blood. Noted subset: CD45RA+ positively selected. These receptors originate from a man between 18 and 35 years old in good health.

The chain is built from TRBV10-3 and TRBJ1-1; D is unclear. Germline values: CDR1 ENHRY, CDR2 SYGVKD. The CDR3 is made up of 13 amino acids. The germline V and J ends were trimmed by 10 bases and 0 bases, with 12 bases remaining between them. In DNA form, the CDR3 reads TGTGCCACCGAGGGAAAGATGAACACTGAAGCTTTCTTT. Its protein product is CATEGKMNTEAFF.

The gene calls are TRBV19 and TRBJ1-5; 8 positions match TRBD1. This CDR3 contains 15 residues. The V segment lost 6 bases and the J segment 5 bases; nucleotides outside the gene matches: 9. Germline CDR1 reads LNHDA; CDR2 reads SQIVND (reference sequence). The CDR3 sequence: CASSSRGQGYQPQHF. In nucleotides, the CDR3 is TGTGCCAGTAGCAGTAGAGGACAGGGCTATCAGCCCCAGCATTTT.

The chain combines TRBV6-5 with TRBJ2-3, with D tentatively TRBD1 or TRBD2 (7 bases each). This CDR3 region has 12 residues. Germline assignment: CDR1 MNHEY and CDR2 SVGAGI. Trimming removed 7 bases from V and 10 bases from J, with 15 bases in between. CDR3 protein: CASTSGGAPQYF. In nucleotides, the CDR3 is TGTGCCAGCACCTCAGGGGGGGCCCCGCAGTATTTT.

The V gene is TRBV6-1, the J gene TRBJ1-2; D may be TRBD1 (5 bases). In germline, CDR1 is MNHNS, CDR2 SASEGT. The CDR3 sequence is 13 residues long. V shed 7 bases and J shed 6 bases, with 15 bases lying between them. The CDR3 reads CASKSQGHNGYTF. The CDR3 coding sequence is TGTGCCAGCAAATCCCAGGGCCATAATGGCTACACCTTC.

The chain carries TRBV28 and TRBJ1-1, with a tentative D call TRBD1 (5 bases). The CDR3 is 12 amino acids. In germline, CDR1 is MDHEN, CDR2 SYDVKM. The V end was cut by 6 bases, the J end by 4 bases, with 9 bases between. The CDR3 sequence is CASRPRVTEAFF. The CDR3 nucleotides read TGTGCCAGCAGACCCAGGGTCACTGAAGCTTTCTTT. Supplemented by reference TRBV28 and TRBJ1-1, the full variable domain reads DVKVTQSSRYLVKRTGEKVFLECVQDMDHENMFWYRQDPGLGLRLIYFSYDVKMKEKGDIPEGYSVSREKKERFSLILESASTNQTSMYLCASRPRVTEAFFGQGTRLTVV.

The genes are TRBV2 and TRBJ1-5; D is undetermined. The CDR3 runs 14 residues. Trimming took off 4 bases at V and 0 bases at J, with 7 bases between the two ends. The germline gives CDR1 SNHLY, CDR2 FYNNEI. The CDR3 loop is CASSVKVSNQPQHF. CDR3 bases: TGTGCCAGCAGTGTTAAGGTTAGCAATCAGCCCCAGCATTTT. The full variable domain, completed using reference TRBV2 and TRBJ1-5, is EPEVTQTPSHQVTQMGQEVILRCVPISNHLYFYWYRQILGQKVEFLVSFYNNEISEKSEIFDDQFSVERPDGSNFTLKIRSTKLEDSAMYFCASSVKVSNQPQHFGDGTRLSIL.

The chain combines TRBV5-1 with TRBJ2-5, with unresolved D. Trimming removed 5 bases from V and 5 bases from J, with 16 bases in between. There are 14 residues in the CDR3. Germline CDR1 and CDR2: SGHRS and YFSETQ. This CDR3 is CASSIGWQFETQYF. The CDR3 DNA reads TGCGCCAGCAGTATTGGGTGGCAGTTCGAGACCCAGTACTTC. The variable domain in full, completed from reference TRBV5-1 and TRBJ2-5, reads KAGVTQTPRYLIKTRGQQVTLSCSPISGHRSVSWYQQTPGQGLQFLFEYFSETQRNKGNFPGRFSGRQFSNSRSEMNVSTLELGDSALYLCASSIGWQFETQYFGPGTRLLVL.

J is TRBJ2-3 and V is TRBV29-1; 7 nucleotides line up with TRBD1. The ends lost 8 bases at V and 2 bases at J; junction bases unmatched: 10. Germline assignment: CDR1 SQVTM and CDR2 ANQGSEA. The CDR3 loop spans 14 amino acids. The CDR3 DNA sequence: TGCAGCTACCCAATGACAGGGATCACAGATACGCAGTATTTT. Its protein product is CSYPMTGITDTQYF.

The rearrangement joins TRBV7-9 to TRBJ2-3; maybe TRBD1 (5 bases). Germline CDR1 and CDR2: SEHNR and FQNEAQ (reference sequence). V dropped 6 bases and J dropped 7 bases, with 14 bases sitting between them. The CDR3 loop spans 13 amino acids. In DNA, the CDR3 is TGTGCCAGCAGGGGGCGCGAATTCCATACGCAGTATTTT. It yields the protein CASRGREFHTQYF.

The chain recombines TRBV30 with TRBJ1-5; D unresolved. Trimming shortened V by 0 bases and J by 5 bases, and 14 bases separated the two germline ends. CDR3 length: 15 amino acids. Germline V gene data show CDR1 as GTSNPN and CDR2 as SVGIG (reference sequence). CDR3 nucleotides: TGTGCCTGGAGTGTTAAATCACACGGGGATCAGCCCCAGCATTTT. It specifies CAWSVKSHGDQPQHF. Combining the CDR3 with reference TRBV30 and TRBJ1-5 gives the whole variable domain SQTIHQWPATLVQPVGSPLSLECTVEGTSNPNLYWYRQAAGRGLQLLFYSVGIGQISSEVPQNLSASRPQDRQFILSSKKLLLSDSGFYLCAWSVKSHGDQPQHFGDGTRLSIL.

The J gene is TRBJ2-5, the V gene TRBV4-1; TRBD2 matches 13 bases. J gave up 5 bases and V 6 bases, and 6 bases lay outside the gene matches. Germline V gives CDR1 MGHRA, CDR2 YSYEKL. There are 15 residues in the CDR3. CDR3 sequence reads: CASSLLAGGPETQYF. CDR3 DNA: TGCGCCAGCAGTTTACTAGCGGGAGGGCCGGAGACCCAGTACTTC.

The chain couples TRBV10-3 to TRBJ2-1, with 10 nucleotides matching TRBD2. This CDR3 has 13 amino acids. The trim removed 10 bases at V and 7 bases at J, leaving 7 bases unmatched. Per the germline V gene, CDR1 is ENHRY and CDR2 is SYGVKD. The CDR3 reads CANSGGAGNEQFF. The CDR3 DNA is TGTGCCAACAGCGGGGGGGCAGGGAATGAGCAGTTCTTC.

The chain joins TRBV5-1 to TRBJ2-1; tentatively, D is TRBD1 or TRBD2 (5 bases each). The germline V gene has CDR1 SGHRS and CDR2 YFSETQ. This CDR3 is 14 amino acids long. Deletions cut 4 bases from V and 6 bases from J, with 14 bases between. CDR3 coding DNA: TGCGCCAGCAGCCCCCCCGGGGACCTCAATGAGCAGTTCTTC. Its translation: CASSPPGDLNEQFF.

This clone appeared a single time. The chain has TRBV27 and TRBJ1-5; possible D gene TRBD1, 6 bases. V lost 2 bases and J 4 bases, leaving 12 bases between the germline ends. The length of the CDR3 is 15 residues. Germline V gene data show CDR1 as MNHEY and CDR2 as SMNVEV (reference sequence). The CDR3 region is CASSLAGATNQPQHF. The CDR3, as DNA: TGTGCCAGCAGTTTAGCAGGGGCAACTAATCAGCCCCAGCATTTT.

The V gene is TRBV14, the J gene TRBJ2-1; D unresolved. Trimming pared 1 base from V and 8 bases from J, leaving 15 bases between. CDR1 and CDR2 (germline): SGHDN, FVKESK. The CDR3 has 15 amino acids. This CDR3 reads CASSQGVGPWDEQFF. The DNA of the CDR3 is TGTGCCAGCAGCCAAGGGGTAGGACCCTGGGATGAGCAGTTCTTC.

The chain joins TRBV10-2 to TRBJ2-3, with 9 positions matching TRBD2. V trimming: 7 bases; J trimming: 1 base; junction bases outside the gene matches: 6. Germline V gene lookup returns CDR1 WSHSY and CDR2 SAAADI. The length of the CDR3 is 15 residues. The CDR3 DNA reads as TGCGCCAGCAATTTAGCGGGGGCCCGCACAGATACGCAGTATTTT. Protein product: CASNLAGARTDTQYF.

Points on this clone: The sample has other DNA sequences that encode this CDR3 too. In DNA, the CDR3 is TGTGCCAGCAGCCCGAGCTCTGGGGCCAACGTCCTGACTTTC. Its translation: CASSPSSGANVLTF. The V gene is TRBV28, the J gene TRBJ2-6; D ambiguous. The CDR3 contains 14 residues. The ends were cut back, 6 bases at V and 0 bases at J, with 6 bases in the middle. From germline, CDR1 is MDHEN and CDR2 SYDVKM.

Worth noting for this clone: Compared with germline, one end of the junction differs, possibly owing to a read error. Other nucleotide sequences from this sample produce the same CDR3. This chain joins TRBV5-1 and TRBJ1-6, with D perhaps matching TRBD1 (5 bases). The germline gives CDR1 SGHRS, CDR2 YFSETQ. This CDR3 region has 15 residues. The CDR3 DNA follows: TGTGCCAGCAGCTTGGGTAGGGGAGATAATTCACCCCTCCACTTT. This translates into CASSLGRGDNSPLHF.

As regards this clone: The sample contains more than one DNA sequence encoding this CDR3. J is TRBJ2-7 and V is TRBV6-5; TRBD1 aligns across 11 bases. The CDR3 runs 14 residues. CDR1 is MNHEY and CDR2 is SVGAGI in the germline V gene. After removal of 6 bases from V and 4 bases from J, the junction contained 5 bases not matched to a gene. In DNA, the CDR3 is TGTGCCAGCAGCCGAGGACAGGGGGCGTACGAGCAGTACTTC. It codes for CASSRGQGAYEQYF.

Worth noting for this clone: The same CDR3 arises from other DNA sequences in this sample as well. The J gene is TRBJ1-2, the V gene TRBV6-4, with TRBD1 matching 9 bases. Unmatched junction bases numbered 6, after V lost 5 bases and J lost 5 bases. The CDR3 spans 14 residues. Germline V gives CDR1 MRHNA, CDR2 SNTAGT. CDR3 amino acids: CASSRTGTGYGYTF. The CDR3 DNA reads as TGTGCCAGCAGTAGGACCGGGACAGGGTATGGCTACACCTTC.

This chain uses TRBV27 with TRBJ1-5; D gene ambiguous. The V and J ends lost 8 bases and 2 bases respectively, with 16 bases between them. The CDR3 length is 15 residues. Germline V CDR1 and CDR2: MNHEY, SMNVEV (reference sequence). CDR3 in DNA: TGTGCCAGCCCCACTTGGGGAGTTCGCAATCAGCCCCAGCATTTT. It codes for CASPTWGVRNQPQHF.

The V gene is TRBV18, the J gene TRBJ1-3; tentatively, D is TRBD1 (6 bases). Trimming pared 3 bases from V and 2 bases from J, leaving 11 bases between. CDR1 KGHSH and CDR2 LQKENI come from the germline V gene. The length of the CDR3 is 15 residues. CDR3 coding DNA: TGTGCCAGCTCACCCCTAACAGGGACTGGAAACACCATATATTTT. Translating it yields CASSPLTGTGNTIYF.

The genes are TRBV30 and TRBJ2-7; 7 nucleotides line up with TRBD1. In germline, CDR1 is GTSNPN, CDR2 SVGIG (reference sequence). The CDR3 is made up of 15 amino acids. V gave up 0 bases and J gave up 2 bases; unmatched junction bases: 7. The chain's CDR3 is CAWSVTGTVTYEQYF. CDR3 in DNA: TGTGCCTGGAGTGTCACCGGGACAGTAACCTACGAGCAGTACTTC.